The clone carrying this T cell receptor beta chain was found many times. The sample comes from a study of regulatory T cells in long-lasting Graves disease. Study-level background: Antithyroid drug exposure in newly diagnosed Graves' patients had lasted under 3 months.

V was trimmed by 5 bases and J by 4 bases, leaving 17 bases between them. The length of the CDR3 is 14 residues. Germline CDR1 and CDR2: DFQATT and SNEGSKA (reference sequence). The time point here: newly diagnosed GD, antithyroid drugs for less than 3 months. PBMC-derived RNA was used for the TCR library. With iRepertoire HTBI primers and Arm-PCR of CDR3 regions, TCR beta libraries were built. Original analysis: Looking across samples, the authors found some 60 TRBV and fewer than 15 TRBJ segments. Using its own MiXCR run on the multiplex PCR reads, TCRdb lists one record per CDR3 protein. For this entry, the V and J calls and clone size follow TCRdb and not the study's own pipeline. The top ten hold around 21% of the sample, which has 200,000 to 250,000 distinct CDR3 sequences, 15% to 20% seen once.

The source material was peripheral blood mononuclear cells (PBMCs), sampled at new diagnosis, from a patient treated with antithyroid drugs. V and J are TRBV20-1 and TRBJ1-1; D possibly corresponds to TRBD1 (6 bases). This sequence originates from a female donor with Graves disease. The DNA for the CDR3 is TGCAGTGCTCTATCCCCACAGGGTGGCACTGAAGCTTTCTTT. Amino acid sequence: CSALSPQGGTEAFF.